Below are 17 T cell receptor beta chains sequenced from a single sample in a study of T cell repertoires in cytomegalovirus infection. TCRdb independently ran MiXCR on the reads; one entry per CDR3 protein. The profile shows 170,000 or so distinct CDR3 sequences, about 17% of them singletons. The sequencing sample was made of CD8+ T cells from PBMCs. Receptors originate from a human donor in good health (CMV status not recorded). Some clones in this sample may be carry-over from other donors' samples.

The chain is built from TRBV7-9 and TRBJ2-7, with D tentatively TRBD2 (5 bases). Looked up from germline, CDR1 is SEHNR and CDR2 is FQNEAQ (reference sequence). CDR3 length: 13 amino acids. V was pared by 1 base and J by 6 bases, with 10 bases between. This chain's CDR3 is CASSLVGGAEQYF. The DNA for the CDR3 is TGTGCCAGCAGCTTAGTCGGAGGAGCCGAGCAGTACTTC.

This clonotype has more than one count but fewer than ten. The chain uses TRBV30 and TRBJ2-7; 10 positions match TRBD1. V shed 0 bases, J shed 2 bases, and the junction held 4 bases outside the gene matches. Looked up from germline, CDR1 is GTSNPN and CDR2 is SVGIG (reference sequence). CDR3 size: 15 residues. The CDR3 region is CAWSVGQGVPYEQYF. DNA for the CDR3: TGTGCCTGGAGTGTCGGACAGGGGGTCCCCTACGAGCAGTACTTC.

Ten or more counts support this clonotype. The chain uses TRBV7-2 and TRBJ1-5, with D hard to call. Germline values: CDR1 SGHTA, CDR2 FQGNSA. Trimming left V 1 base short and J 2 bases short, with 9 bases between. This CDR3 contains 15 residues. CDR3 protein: CASSLDGVRNQPQHF. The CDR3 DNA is TGTGCCAGCAGCTTAGACGGCGTTCGCAATCAGCCCCAGCATTTT.

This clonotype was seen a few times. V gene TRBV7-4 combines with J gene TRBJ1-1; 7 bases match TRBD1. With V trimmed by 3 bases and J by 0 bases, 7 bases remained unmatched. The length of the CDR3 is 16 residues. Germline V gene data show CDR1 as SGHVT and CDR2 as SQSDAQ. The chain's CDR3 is CASSFSGTDMNTEAFF. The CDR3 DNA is TGTGCCAGCAGCTTTTCCGGGACAGACATGAACACTGAAGCTTTCTTT.

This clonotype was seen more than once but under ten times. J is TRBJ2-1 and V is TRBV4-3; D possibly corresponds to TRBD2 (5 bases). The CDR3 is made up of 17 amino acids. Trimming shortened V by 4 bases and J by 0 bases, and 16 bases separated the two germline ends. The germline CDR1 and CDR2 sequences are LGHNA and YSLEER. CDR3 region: CASSRIGGRNSYNEQFF. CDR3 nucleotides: TGCGCCAGCAGCCGCATTGGAGGCAGGAACTCCTACAATGAGCAGTTCTTC.

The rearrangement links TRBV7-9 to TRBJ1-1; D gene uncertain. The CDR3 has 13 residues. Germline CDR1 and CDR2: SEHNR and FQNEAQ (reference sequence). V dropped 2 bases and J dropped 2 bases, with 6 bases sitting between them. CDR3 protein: CASSLRQNTEAFF. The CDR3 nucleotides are TGTGCCAGCAGCTTAAGGCAAAACACTGAAGCTTTCTTT.

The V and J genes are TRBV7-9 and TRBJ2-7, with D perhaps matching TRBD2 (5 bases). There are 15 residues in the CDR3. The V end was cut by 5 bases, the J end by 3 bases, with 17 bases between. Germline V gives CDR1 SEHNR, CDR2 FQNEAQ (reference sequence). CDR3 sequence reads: CASSPPTGVVYEQYF. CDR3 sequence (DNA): TGTGCCAGCAGCCCTCCGACCGGGGTGGTCTACGAGCAGTACTTC.

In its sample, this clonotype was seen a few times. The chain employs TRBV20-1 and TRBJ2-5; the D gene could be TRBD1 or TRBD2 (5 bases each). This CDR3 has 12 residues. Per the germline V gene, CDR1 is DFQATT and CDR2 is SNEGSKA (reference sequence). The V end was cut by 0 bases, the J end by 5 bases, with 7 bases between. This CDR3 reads CSARDEGETQYF. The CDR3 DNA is TGCAGTGCTAGAGATGAGGGGGAGACCCAGTACTTC.

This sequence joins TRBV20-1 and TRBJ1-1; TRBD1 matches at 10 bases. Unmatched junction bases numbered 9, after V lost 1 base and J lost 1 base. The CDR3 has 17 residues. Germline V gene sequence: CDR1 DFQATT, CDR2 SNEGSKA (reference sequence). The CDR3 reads CSARGTGTGVPNTEAFF. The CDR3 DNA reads TGCAGTGCTAGAGGCACCGGGACAGGGGTACCGAACACTGAAGCTTTCTTT.

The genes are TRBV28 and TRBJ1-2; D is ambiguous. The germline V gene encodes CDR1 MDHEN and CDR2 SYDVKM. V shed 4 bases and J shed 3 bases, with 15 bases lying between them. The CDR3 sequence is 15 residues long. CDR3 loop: CASSWDGQRDYGYTF. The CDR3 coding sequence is TGTGCCAGCAGTTGGGATGGCCAGCGGGACTATGGCTACACCTTC.

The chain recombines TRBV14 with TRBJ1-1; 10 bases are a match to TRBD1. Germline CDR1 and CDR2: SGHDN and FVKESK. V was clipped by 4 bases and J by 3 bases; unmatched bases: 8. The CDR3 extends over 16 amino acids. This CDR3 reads CASSPWTGGWDTEAFF. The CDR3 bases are TGTGCCAGCAGCCCCTGGACAGGGGGTTGGGACACTGAAGCTTTCTTT.

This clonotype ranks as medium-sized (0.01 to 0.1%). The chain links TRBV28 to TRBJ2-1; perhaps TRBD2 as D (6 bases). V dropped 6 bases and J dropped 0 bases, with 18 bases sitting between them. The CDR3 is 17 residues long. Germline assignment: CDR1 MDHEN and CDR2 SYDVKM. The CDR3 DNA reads TGTGCCAGCAGCAATCCCATTGGGGGGACCTCCTACAATGAGCAGTTCTTC. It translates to CASSNPIGGTSYNEQFF.

The CDR3 DNA sequence: TGTGCCAGCACCTTCCGGACAGGTGCCGAAGCTTTCTTT. This encodes CASTFRTGAEAFF. The chain employs TRBV6-2 or TRBV6-3 and TRBJ1-1, with 7 bases identical to TRBD1. The CDR3 runs to 13 residues. V gave up 7 bases and J gave up 8 bases; unmatched junction bases: 10. Germline V CDR1 and CDR2: MNHEY, SVGEGT.

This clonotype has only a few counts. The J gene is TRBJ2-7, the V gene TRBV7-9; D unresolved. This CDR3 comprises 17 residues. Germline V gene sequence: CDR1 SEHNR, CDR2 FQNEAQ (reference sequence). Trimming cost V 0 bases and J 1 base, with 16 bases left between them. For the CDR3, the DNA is TGTGCCAGCAGCTTAGCTTTGGAAACAGAAACATCCTACGAGCAGTACTTC. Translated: CASSLALETETSYEQYF. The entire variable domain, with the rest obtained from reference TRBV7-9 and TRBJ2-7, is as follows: DTGVSQNPRHKITKRGQNVTFRCDPISEHNRLYWYRQTLGQGPEFLTYFQNEAQLEKSRLLSDRFSAERPKGSFSTLEIQRTEQGDSAMYLCASSLALETETSYEQYFGPGTRLTVT.

The CDR3 DNA follows: TGTGCCAGCAGGGAGACTAGCGGGGGACTCACAGATACGCAGTATTTT. It codes for CASRETSGGLTDTQYF. This chain connects TRBV12-3 or TRBV12-4 to TRBJ2-3; 12 nucleotides agree with TRBD2. V trimming: 6 bases; J trimming: 2 bases; junction bases outside the gene matches: 6. CDR3 length: 16 amino acids.

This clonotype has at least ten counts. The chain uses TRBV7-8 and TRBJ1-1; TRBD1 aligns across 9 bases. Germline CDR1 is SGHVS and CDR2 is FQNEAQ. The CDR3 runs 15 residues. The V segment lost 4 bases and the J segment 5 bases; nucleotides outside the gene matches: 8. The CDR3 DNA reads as TGTGCCAGCAGCTGGGACAGGGCAGGGTCGACTGAAGCTTTCTTT. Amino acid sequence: CASSWDRAGSTEAFF. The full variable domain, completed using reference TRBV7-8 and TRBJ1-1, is GAGVSQSPRYKVAKRGQDVALRCDPISGHVSLFWYQQALGQGPEFLTYFQNEAQLDKSGLPSDRFFAERPEGSVSTLKIQRTQQEDSAVYLCASSWDRAGSTEAFFGQGTRLTVV.

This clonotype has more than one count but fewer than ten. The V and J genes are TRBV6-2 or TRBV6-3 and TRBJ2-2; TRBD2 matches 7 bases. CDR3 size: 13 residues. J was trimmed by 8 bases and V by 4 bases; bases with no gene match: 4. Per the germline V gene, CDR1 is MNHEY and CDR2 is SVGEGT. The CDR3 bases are TGTGCCAGCAGTTCCGGGGGGTTGGGGGAGCTGTTTTTT. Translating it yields CASSSGGLGELFF.